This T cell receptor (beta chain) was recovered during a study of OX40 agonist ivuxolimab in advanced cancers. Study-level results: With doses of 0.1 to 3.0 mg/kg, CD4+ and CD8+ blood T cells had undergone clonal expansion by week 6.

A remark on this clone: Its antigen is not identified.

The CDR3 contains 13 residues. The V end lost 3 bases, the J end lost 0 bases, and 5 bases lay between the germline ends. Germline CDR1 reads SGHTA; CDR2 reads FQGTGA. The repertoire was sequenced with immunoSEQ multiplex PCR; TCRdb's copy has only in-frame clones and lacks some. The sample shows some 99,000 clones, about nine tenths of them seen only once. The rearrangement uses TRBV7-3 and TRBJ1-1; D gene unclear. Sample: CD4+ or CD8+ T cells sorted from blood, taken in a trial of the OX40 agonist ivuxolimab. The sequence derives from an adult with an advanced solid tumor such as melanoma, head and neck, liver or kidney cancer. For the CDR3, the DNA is TGTGCCAGCAGCTTTAGGATGAACACTGAAGCTTTCTTT. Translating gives CASSFRMNTEAFF.